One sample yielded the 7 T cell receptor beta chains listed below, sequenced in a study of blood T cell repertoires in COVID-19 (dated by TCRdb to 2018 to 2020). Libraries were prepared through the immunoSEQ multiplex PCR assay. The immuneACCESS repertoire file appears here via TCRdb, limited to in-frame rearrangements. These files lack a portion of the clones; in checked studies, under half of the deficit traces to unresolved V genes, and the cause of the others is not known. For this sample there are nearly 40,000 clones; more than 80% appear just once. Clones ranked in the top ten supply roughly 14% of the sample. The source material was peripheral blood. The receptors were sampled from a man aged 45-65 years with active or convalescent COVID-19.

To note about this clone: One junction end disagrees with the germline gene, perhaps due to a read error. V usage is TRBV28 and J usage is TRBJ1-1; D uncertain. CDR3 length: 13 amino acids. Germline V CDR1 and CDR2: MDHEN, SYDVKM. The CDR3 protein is CASRLVRNTEAFF. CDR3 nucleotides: TGTGCCAGCCGTTTGGTGAGGAACACTGAAGCTTTCTTT.

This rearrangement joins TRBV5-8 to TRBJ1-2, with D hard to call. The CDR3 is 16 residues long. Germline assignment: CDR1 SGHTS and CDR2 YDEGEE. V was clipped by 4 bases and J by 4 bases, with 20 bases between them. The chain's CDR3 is CASSLEKWYESYGYTF. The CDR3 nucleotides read TGTGCCAGCAGCCTGGAAAAATGGTACGAGAGCTATGGCTACACCTTC. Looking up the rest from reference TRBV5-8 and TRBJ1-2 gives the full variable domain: EAGVTQSPTHLIKTRGQQATLRCSPISGHTSVYWYQQALGLGLQFLLWYDEGEERNRGNFPPRFSGRQFPNYSSELNVNALELEDSALYLCASSLEKWYESYGYTFGSGTRLTVV.

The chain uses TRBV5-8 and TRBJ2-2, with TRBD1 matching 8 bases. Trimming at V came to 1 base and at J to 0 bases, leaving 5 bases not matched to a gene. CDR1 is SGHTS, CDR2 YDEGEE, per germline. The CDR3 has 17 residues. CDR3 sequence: CASSLHGQGSNTGELFF. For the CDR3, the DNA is TGTGCCAGCAGCTTGCACGGACAGGGCTCGAACACCGGGGAGCTGTTTTTT. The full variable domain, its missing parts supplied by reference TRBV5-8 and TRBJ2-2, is EAGVTQSPTHLIKTRGQQATLRCSPISGHTSVYWYQQALGLGLQFLLWYDEGEERNRGNFPPRFSGRQFPNYSSELNVNALELEDSALYLCASSLHGQGSNTGELFFGEGSRLTVL.

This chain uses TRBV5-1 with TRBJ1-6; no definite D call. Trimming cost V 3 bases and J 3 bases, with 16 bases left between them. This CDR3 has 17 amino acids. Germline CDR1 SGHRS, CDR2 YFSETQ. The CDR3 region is CASSSDPLRNYNSPLHF. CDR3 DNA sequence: TGCGCCAGCAGCTCGGATCCCCTGAGGAACTATAATTCACCCCTCCACTTT.

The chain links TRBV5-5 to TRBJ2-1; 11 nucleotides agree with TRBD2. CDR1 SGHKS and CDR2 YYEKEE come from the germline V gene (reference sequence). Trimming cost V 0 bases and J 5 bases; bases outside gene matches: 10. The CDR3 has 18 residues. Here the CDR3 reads CASSLALAGGLFHNEQFF. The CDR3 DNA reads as TGTGCCAGCAGCTTGGCCCTAGCGGGGGGCCTTTTCCACAATGAGCAGTTCTTC.

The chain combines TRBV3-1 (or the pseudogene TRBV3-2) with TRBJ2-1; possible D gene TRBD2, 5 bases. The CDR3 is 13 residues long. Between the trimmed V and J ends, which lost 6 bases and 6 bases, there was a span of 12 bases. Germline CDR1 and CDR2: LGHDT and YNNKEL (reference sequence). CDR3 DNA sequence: TGTGCCAGCAGTCGGGGTATCCTCAATGAGCAGTTCTTC. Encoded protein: CASSRGILNEQFF.

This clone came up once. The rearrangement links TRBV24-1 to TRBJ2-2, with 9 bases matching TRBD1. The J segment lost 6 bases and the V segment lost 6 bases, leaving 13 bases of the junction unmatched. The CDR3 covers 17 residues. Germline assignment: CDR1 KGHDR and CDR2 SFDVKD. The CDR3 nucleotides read TGTGCCACCAGTCAACTAAGGGGGACAGGGAAGGCCGGGGAGCTGTTTTTT. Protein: CATSQLRGTGKAGELFF.